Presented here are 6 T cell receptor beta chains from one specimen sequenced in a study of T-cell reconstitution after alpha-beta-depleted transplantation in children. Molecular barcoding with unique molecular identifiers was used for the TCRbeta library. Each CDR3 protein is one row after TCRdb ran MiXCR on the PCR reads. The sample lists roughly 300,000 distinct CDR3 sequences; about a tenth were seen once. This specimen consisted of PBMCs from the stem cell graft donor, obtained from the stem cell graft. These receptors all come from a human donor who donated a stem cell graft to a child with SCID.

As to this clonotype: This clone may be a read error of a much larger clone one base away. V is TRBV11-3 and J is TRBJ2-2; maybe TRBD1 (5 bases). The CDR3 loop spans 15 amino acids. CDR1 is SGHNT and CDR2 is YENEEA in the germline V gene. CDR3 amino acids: CASSLGGRATEELFF. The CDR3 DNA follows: TGTGCCAGCAGCTTAGGTGGCAGGGCTACCGAGGAGCTGTTTTTT.

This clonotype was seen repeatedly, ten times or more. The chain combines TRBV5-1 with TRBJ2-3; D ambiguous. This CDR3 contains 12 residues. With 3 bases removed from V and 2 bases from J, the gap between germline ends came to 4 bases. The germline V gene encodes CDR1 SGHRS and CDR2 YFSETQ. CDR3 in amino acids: CASSYPTDTQYF. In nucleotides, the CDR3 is TGCGCCAGCAGCTACCCCACAGATACGCAGTATTTT.

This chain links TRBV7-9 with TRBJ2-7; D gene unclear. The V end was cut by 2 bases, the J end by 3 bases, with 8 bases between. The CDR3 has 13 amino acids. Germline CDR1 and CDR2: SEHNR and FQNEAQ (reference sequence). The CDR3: CASSLLLGYEQYF. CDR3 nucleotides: TGTGCCAGCAGCTTACTGCTTGGCTACGAGCAGTACTTC.

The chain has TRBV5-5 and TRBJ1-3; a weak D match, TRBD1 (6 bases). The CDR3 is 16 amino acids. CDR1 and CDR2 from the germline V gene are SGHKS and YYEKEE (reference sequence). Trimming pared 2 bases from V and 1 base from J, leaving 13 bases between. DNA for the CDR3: TGTGCCAGCAGCTTACCGGGGGCTCAGTCTGGAAACACCATATATTTT. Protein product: CASSLPGAQSGNTIYF.

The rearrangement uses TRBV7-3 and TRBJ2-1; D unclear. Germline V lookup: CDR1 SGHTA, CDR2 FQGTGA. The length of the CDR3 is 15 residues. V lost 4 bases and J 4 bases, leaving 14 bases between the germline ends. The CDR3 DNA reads TGTGCCAGCAGCTATTCTGGGGTCCCGTACAATGAGCAGTTCTTC. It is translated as CASSYSGVPYNEQFF.

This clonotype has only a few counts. CDR3 in amino acids: CASSLENYYREQGSYEQYF. The CDR3 nucleotides are TGTGCCAGCAGCTTAGAGAACTACTACAGGGAGCAAGGCTCCTACGAGCAGTACTTC. The chain employs TRBV11-1 and TRBJ2-7; weak D call: TRBD1 (6 bases). The CDR3 is 19 residues long. V was pared by 1 base and J by 0 bases, with 22 bases between. In germline, CDR1 is SGHAT, CDR2 FQDESV (reference sequence). Variable domain in full (rest from reference TRBV11-1 and TRBJ2-7): EAEVAQSPRYKITEKSQAVAFWCDPISGHATLYWYRQILGQGPELLVQFQDESVVDDSQLPKDRFSAERLKGVDSTLKIQPAELGDSAMYLCASSLENYYREQGSYEQYFGPGTRLTVT.